This TCR beta chain is from a study of T-cell memory formation after mild COVID-19. Broader study findings: Mainly in CM and EM were contracting CD4+ clones; CD8+ were in EMRA. The authors left the SARS-CoV-2 specificity of second-wave clones peaking on day 37 unconfirmed. Pre-infection memory carried some responding clones, suggesting that cross-reactive memory joined.

TCRdb reanalysed the 5' RACE reads using MiXCR and keeps one entry per CDR3 protein. The table has fewer than 200,000 distinct CDR3 sequences, 13% seen once; the top ten hold 3% to 4%. V trimming: 7 bases; J trimming: 7 bases; junction bases outside the gene matches: 8. There are 14 residues in the CDR3. To note about this clonotype: Its antigen is not known.

This sequence was found in a man younger than 35 who had mild COVID-19 (a few samples of this study predate the infection). Cell type and time point are not known. The sequencing input was PBMCs or a T cell subset sorted from them (not recorded which). The genes are TRBV12-3 or TRBV12-4 and TRBJ2-3; 10 positions match TRBD2. CDR3 bases: TGTGCCAGCAATGGAGCGGGGGGGCTATATACGCAGTATTTT. This encodes CASNGAGGLYTQYF.